The 13 T cell receptor beta chains in this list originate from one sample, sequenced in a study of blood T cell repertoires in COVID-19 (dated by TCRdb to about 2020). The library was produced with the immunoSEQ multiplex PCR assay. TCRdb took over this immuneACCESS table, retaining in-frame rearrangements with V and J assigned. Such tables are incomplete; in checked studies, under half of the missing clones stem from an unresolved V gene, and the remainder is unexplained. Present in this sample are around 30,000 clones, 88% of which were seen just once. Roughly 6% of the sample rests with the top ten. The specimen was peripheral blood. The receptor source for this set is a human donor in a cohort sampled during active COVID-19.

The chain recombines TRBV6-5 with TRBJ1-1; D gene unclear. CDR1 and CDR2 from the germline V gene are MNHEY and SVGAGI. The CDR3 runs to 11 residues. V lost 10 bases, J lost 1 base, and 7 bases lay in between. CDR3 protein: CATPKNTEAFF. The DNA of the CDR3 is TGTGCCACCCCAAAGAACACTGAAGCTTTCTTT.

V gene TRBV10-3 combines with J gene TRBJ2-3; 12 bases align to TRBD2. This CDR3 is built from 17 residues. The germline CDR1 and CDR2 sequences are ENHRY and SYGVKD. With 0 bases clipped from V and 4 bases from J, the junction kept 5 bases outside the gene matches. The CDR3 sequence: CAISESTRLAGADTQYF. Written as DNA, the CDR3 is TGTGCCATCAGTGAGTCGACCCGACTAGCGGGGGCAGATACGCAGTATTTT.

A single count supports this clone. The chain couples TRBV7-9 to TRBJ2-1; possibly TRBD2 for D (6 bases). There are 17 residues in the CDR3. Germline V gene sequence: CDR1 SEHNR, CDR2 FQNEAQ (reference sequence). The V and J ends lost 7 bases and 0 bases respectively, with 19 bases between them. CDR3 sequence (DNA): TGTGCCAGCATCCCCCGACTGGCGGGGAGCTCCTACAATGAGCAGTTCTTC. This gives the protein CASIPRLAGSSYNEQFF.

The chain is built from TRBV6-5 and TRBJ1-2; 7 bases match TRBD1. Germline V lookup: CDR1 MNHEY, CDR2 SVGAGI. The CDR3 is 13 residues long. After removal of 6 bases from V and 4 bases from J, the junction contained 5 bases not matched to a gene. As DNA, the CDR3 is TGTGCCAGCAGAAGACAGGGAGTCTATGGCTACACCTTC. Translation: CASRRQGVYGYTF.

This chain links TRBV5-1 with TRBJ1-1, with TRBD1 matching over 10 bases. CDR3 length: 17 residues. Unmatched junction bases numbered 6, after V lost 0 bases and J lost 1 base. Germline assignment: CDR1 SGHRS and CDR2 YFSETQ. CDR3 amino acids: CASSLAWDRGGNTEAFF. The CDR3 nucleotides read TGCGCCAGCAGCTTGGCCTGGGACAGGGGAGGGAACACTGAAGCTTTCTTT.

The chain couples TRBV9 to TRBJ2-1; unclear D gene. This CDR3 is built from 14 residues. V shed 4 bases and J shed 7 bases, with 15 bases lying between them. Germline V CDR1 and CDR2: SGDLS, YYNGEE. CDR3 DNA sequence: TGTGCCAGCAGCCTTAGAGATAGCTTAAATGAGCAGTTCTTC. Protein sequence: CASSLRDSLNEQFF.

V and J are TRBV11-2 and TRBJ2-7; possible D gene TRBD1, 6 bases. The CDR3 has 16 amino acids. Germline CDR1 SGHAT, CDR2 FQNNGV. Trimming took 6 bases from V and 5 from J, leaving 23 bases between them. The CDR3 protein is CASRHPYRRDINEQYF. CDR3 bases: TGTGCCAGCAGGCACCCTTACCGCCGGGACATTAACGAGCAGTACTTC.

The V call is TRBV27, the J call TRBJ1-4; 8 nucleotides agree with TRBD1. The CDR3 is 14 residues long. The germline CDR1 and CDR2 sequences are MNHEY and SMNVEV (reference sequence). V shed 8 bases and J 2 bases; nucleotides not matched to a gene: 4. The CDR3 coding sequence is TGTGCCAGCGCCGACAGGGGCACTAATGAAAAACTGTTTTTT. Protein: CASADRGTNEKLFF.

V usage is TRBV11-2 and J usage is TRBJ2-2; 12 nucleotides agree with TRBD2. Germline V lookup: CDR1 SGHAT, CDR2 FQNNGV. The CDR3 is 18 amino acids. J gave up 0 bases and V 5 bases, and 7 bases lay outside the gene matches. CDR3 nucleotide sequence: TGTGCCAGCAGCCGGACTAGCGGGGTAGGGCCGAACACCGGGGAGCTGTTTTTT. It codes for CASSRTSGVGPNTGELFF. Based on the CDR3 plus reference TRBV11-2 and TRBJ2-2, the full variable domain is EAGVAQSPRYKIIEKRQSVAFWCNPISGHATLYWYQQILGQGPKLLIQFQNNGVVDDSQLPKDRFSAERLKGVDSTLKIQPAKLEDSAVYLCASSRTSGVGPNTGELFFGEGSRLTVL.

The rearrangement links TRBV7-9 to TRBJ1-4; 8 positions match TRBD1. The germline CDR1 and CDR2 sequences are SEHNR and FQNEAQ (reference sequence). V lost 5 bases and J lost 7; bases outside the gene matches: 12. CDR3 length: 16 amino acids. CDR3 DNA sequence: TGTGCCAGCAGCCCGACCGGGACAGGAGGGGGTGAAAAACTGTTTTTT. This encodes CASSPTGTGGGEKLFF.

The chain is built from TRBV7-9 and TRBJ2-1; tentative D call: TRBD2 (6 bases). The CDR3 runs to 15 residues. Germline V CDR1 and CDR2: SEHNR, FQNEAQ (reference sequence). V lost 2 bases to trimming and J lost 3 bases, with 11 bases between them. In nucleotides, the CDR3 is TGTGCCAGCAGCTTATCGGAGGGCCGCTACAATGAGCAGTTCTTC. The encoded protein is CASSLSEGRYNEQFF.

There are a few counts of this clone. The gene calls are TRBV27 and TRBJ2-1; D might be TRBD2 (5 bases). The CDR3 has 14 residues. CDR1 is MNHEY and CDR2 is SMNVEV in the germline V gene (reference sequence). Trimming removed 4 bases at V and 8 bases at J, with 15 bases between. The CDR3, as DNA: TGTGCCAGCAGTTCCCGATCGGGGAATGATGAGCAGTTCTTC. Its translation is CASSSRSGNDEQFF.

The chain combines TRBV6-2 or TRBV6-3 with TRBJ1-2, with D possibly TRBD1 on 5 matching bases. This CDR3 has 14 residues. From germline, CDR1 is MNHEY and CDR2 SVGEGT. V gave up 3 bases and J gave up 4 bases, with 12 bases separating them. The CDR3 is CASSYTGEPYGYTF. In DNA form, the CDR3 reads TGTGCCAGCAGTTATACGGGGGAGCCCTATGGCTACACCTTC.